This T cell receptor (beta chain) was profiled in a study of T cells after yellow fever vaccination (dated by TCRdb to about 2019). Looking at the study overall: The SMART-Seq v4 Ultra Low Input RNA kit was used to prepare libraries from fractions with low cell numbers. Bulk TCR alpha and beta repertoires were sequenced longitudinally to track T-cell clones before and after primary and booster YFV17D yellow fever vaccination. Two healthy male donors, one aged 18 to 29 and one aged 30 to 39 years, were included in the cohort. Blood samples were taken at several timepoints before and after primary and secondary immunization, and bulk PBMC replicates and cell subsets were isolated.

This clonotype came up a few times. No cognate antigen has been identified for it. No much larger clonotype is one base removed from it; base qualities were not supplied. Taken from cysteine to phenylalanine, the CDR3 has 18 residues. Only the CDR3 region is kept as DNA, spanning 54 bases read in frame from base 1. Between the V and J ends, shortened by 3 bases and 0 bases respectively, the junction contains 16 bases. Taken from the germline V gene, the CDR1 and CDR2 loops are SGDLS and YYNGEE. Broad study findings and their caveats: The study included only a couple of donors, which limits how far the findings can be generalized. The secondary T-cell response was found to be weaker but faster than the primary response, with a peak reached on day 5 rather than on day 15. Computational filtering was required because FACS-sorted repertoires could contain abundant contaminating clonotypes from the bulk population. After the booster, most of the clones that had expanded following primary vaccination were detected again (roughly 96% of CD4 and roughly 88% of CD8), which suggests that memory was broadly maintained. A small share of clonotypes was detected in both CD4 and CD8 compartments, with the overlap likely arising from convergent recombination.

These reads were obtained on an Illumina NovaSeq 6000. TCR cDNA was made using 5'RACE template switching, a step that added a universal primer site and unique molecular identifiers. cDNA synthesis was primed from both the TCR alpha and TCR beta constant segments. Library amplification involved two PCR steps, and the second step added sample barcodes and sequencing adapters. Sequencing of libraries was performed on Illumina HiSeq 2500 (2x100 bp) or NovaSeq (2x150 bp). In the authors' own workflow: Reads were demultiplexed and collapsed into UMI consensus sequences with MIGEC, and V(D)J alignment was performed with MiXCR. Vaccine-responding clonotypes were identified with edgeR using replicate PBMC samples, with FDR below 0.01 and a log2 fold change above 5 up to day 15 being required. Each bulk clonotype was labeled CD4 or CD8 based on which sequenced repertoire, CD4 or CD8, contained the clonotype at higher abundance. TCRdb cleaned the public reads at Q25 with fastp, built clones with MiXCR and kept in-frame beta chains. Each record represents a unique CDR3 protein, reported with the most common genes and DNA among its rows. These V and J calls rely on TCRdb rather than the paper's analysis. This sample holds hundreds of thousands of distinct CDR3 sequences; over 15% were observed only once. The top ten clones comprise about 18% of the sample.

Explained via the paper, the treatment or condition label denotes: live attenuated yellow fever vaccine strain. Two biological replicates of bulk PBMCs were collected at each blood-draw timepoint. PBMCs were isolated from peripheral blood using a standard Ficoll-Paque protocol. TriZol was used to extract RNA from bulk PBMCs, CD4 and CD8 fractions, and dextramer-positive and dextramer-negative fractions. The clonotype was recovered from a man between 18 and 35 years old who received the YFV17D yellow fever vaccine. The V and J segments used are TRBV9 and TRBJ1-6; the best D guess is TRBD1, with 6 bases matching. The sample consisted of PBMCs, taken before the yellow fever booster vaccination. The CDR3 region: CASSGASGQSSYNSPLHF. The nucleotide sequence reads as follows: TGTGCCAGCAGCGGTGCTTCGGGACAAAGCTCCTATAATTCACCCCTCCACTTT. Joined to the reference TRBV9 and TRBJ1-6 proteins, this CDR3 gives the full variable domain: DSGVTQTPKHLITATGQRVTLRCSPRSGDLSVYWYQQSLDQGLQFLIQYYNGEERAKGNILERFSAQQFPDLHSELNLSSLELGDSALYFCASSGASGQSSYNSPLHFGNGTRLTVT.